Listed here is a single T cell receptor beta chain. Its antigen is currently unknown. TCRdb recomputed calls from the 5' RACE reads with MiXCR, one row per CDR3 protein. The sample has roughly 330,000 distinct CDR3 sequences; 4% are singletons. These data belong to a study of T cells after yellow fever vaccination. V lost 4 bases to trimming and J lost 4 bases, with 9 bases between them. The CDR3 consists of 13 residues. Germline V CDR1 and CDR2: SGHDT, YYEEEE. Regarding the study as a whole: Though weaker, the secondary response peaked faster, on day 5 versus 15.

Sequences were derived from PBMCs, sampled 5 days after the yellow fever booster vaccination. J is TRBJ1-5 and V is TRBV5-6, with D maybe TRBD1 (6 bases). The TCR comes from a man aged 18 to 29 who received the YFV17D yellow fever vaccine. Written as DNA, the CDR3 is TGTGCCAGCAGCGCTACAGGGAATCAGCCCCAGCATTTT. This translates into CASSATGNQPQHF.